The next 2 T cell receptor beta chains were all read from a single sample in a study of T-cell memory formation after mild COVID-19 listed by TCRdb under 2021. Libraries came from 5' RACE. The sequencing machine was an Illumina NovaSeq 6000. TCRdb trimmed the raw reads at Q25, called clones with MiXCR and kept productive beta chains. Rows are unified per CDR3 protein, each entry keeping the most common DNA and genes. Within this sample are 58,000 or so distinct CDR3 sequences, with 25% to 35% of them counted one time only. The ten top clones hold approximately 39% of the sample. The sequencing input was PBMCs or a T cell subset sorted from them (not recorded which). These receptors originate from a man aged 18 to 35 who had mild COVID-19 (a few samples of this study predate the infection). The sample titles of this study are shuffled in the database, so cell type and time point are left out; the donor was told from shared clones.

This rearrangement joins TRBV7-9 to TRBJ2-1, with unresolved D. V gave up 5 bases and J gave up 6 bases, with 14 bases separating them. The germline CDR1 and CDR2 sequences are SEHNR and FQNEAQ (reference sequence). This CDR3 has 14 amino acids. The CDR3 loop reads CASSVPPSLNEQFF. The DNA for the CDR3 is TGTGCCAGCAGCGTACCCCCCTCCCTCAATGAGCAGTTCTTC.

This chain connects TRBV12-5 to TRBJ2-3, with 8 bases aligning to TRBD2. The V segment lost 1 base and the J segment 2 bases; nucleotides outside the gene matches: 14. The CDR3 sequence is 19 residues long. Germline V gene data show CDR1 as LGHNT and CDR2 as FRNRAP. The CDR3: CASGLAPLLAEYLTDTQYF. The DNA of the CDR3 is TGTGCTAGTGGTTTGGCCCCCTTACTAGCGGAATACCTCACAGATACGCAGTATTTT.